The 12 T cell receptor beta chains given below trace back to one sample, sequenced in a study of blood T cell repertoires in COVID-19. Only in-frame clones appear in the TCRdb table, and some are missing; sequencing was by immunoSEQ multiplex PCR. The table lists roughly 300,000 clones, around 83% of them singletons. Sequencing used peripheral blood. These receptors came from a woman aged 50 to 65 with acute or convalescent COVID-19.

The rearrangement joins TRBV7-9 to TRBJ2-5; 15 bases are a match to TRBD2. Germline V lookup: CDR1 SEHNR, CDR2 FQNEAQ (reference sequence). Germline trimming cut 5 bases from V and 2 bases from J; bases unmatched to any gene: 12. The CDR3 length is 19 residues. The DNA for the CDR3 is TGTGCCAGCAGCATAACACCGGGACTAGCGGGAGGTGCACAAGAGACCCAGTACTTC. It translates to CASSITPGLAGGAQETQYF.

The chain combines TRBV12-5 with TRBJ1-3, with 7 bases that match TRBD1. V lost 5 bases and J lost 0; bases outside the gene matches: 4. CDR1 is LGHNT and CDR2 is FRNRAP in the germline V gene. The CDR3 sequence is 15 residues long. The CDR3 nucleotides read TGTGCTAGTGGTCTCCGACAGGGCTCTGGAAACACCATATATTTT. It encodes CASGLRQGSGNTIYF.

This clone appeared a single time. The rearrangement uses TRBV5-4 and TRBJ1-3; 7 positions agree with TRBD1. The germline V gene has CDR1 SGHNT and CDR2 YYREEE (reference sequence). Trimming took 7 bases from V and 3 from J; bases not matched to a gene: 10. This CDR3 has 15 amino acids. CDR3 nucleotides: TGTGCCAGCGCTAACGAGGGGGCGCGTGGAAACACCATATATTTT. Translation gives CASANEGARGNTIYF.

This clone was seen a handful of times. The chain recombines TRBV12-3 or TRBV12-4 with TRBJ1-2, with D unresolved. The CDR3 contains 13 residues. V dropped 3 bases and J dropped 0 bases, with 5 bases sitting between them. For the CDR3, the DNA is TGTGCCAGCAGTTTGGCAGCTAACTATGGCTACACCTTC. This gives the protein CASSLAANYGYTF.

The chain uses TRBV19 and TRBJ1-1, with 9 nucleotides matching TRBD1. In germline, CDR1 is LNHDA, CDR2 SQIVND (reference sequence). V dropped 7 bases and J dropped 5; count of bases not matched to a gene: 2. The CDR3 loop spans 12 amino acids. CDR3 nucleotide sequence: TGTGCCAGTACTGACAGGGGGACTGAAGCTTTCTTT. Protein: CASTDRGTEAFF.

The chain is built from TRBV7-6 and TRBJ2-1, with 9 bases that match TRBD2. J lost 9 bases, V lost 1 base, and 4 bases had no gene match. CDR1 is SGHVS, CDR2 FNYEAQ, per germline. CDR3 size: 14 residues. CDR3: CASSLGGRAGEQFF. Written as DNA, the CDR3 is TGTGCCAGCAGCTTAGGCGGGAGGGCGGGTGAGCAGTTCTTC.

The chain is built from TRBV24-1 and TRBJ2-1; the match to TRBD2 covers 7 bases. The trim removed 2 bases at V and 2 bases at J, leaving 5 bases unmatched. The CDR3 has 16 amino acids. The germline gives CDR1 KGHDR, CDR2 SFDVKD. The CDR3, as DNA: TGTGCCACCAGTGATTCAGTGGGAGGGACCTACAATGAGCAGTTCTTC. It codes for CATSDSVGGTYNEQFF.

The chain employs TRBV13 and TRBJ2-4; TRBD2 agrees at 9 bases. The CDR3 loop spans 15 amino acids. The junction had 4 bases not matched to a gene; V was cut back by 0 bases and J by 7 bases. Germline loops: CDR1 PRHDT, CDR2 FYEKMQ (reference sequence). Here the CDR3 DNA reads TGTGCCAGCAGCTTAGGGCGGGAGGGCCGGAACATTCAGTACTTC. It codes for CASSLGREGRNIQYF. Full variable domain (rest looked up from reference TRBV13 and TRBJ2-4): AAGVIQSPRHLIKEKRETATLKCYPIPRHDTVYWYQQGPGQDPQFLISFYEKMQSDKGSIPDRFSAQQFSDYHSELNMSSLELGDSALYFCASSLGREGRNIQYFGAGTRLSVL.

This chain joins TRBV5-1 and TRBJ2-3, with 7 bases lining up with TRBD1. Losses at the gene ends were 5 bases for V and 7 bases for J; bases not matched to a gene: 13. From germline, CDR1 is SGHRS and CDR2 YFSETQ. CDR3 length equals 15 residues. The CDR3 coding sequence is TGCGCCAGCAGTCCGGACAGGCGGCTGTCTTATACGCAGTATTTT. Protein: CASSPDRRLSYTQYF.

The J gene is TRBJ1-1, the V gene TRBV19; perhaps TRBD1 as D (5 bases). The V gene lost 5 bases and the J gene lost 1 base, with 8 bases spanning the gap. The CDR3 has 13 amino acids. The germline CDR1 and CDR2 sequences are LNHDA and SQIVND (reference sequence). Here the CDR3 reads CASSVQENTEAFF. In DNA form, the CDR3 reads TGTGCCAGTAGTGTACAGGAGAACACTGAAGCTTTCTTT.

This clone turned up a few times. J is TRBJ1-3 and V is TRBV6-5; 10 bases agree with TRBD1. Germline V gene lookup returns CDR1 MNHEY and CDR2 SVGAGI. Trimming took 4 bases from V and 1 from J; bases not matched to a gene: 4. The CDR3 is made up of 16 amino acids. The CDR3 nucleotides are TGTGCCAGCAGTTGGGGGGACAGGGGATCTGGAAACACCATATATTTT. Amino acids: CASSWGDRGSGNTIYF.

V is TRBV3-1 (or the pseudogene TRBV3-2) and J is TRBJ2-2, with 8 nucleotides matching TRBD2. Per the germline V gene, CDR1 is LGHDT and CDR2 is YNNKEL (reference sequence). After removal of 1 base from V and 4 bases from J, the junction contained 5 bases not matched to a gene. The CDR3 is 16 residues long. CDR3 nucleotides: TGTGCCAGCAGCCAAGGTCCCGGGGGGGGCACCGGGGAGCTGTTTTTT. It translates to CASSQGPGGGTGELFF.